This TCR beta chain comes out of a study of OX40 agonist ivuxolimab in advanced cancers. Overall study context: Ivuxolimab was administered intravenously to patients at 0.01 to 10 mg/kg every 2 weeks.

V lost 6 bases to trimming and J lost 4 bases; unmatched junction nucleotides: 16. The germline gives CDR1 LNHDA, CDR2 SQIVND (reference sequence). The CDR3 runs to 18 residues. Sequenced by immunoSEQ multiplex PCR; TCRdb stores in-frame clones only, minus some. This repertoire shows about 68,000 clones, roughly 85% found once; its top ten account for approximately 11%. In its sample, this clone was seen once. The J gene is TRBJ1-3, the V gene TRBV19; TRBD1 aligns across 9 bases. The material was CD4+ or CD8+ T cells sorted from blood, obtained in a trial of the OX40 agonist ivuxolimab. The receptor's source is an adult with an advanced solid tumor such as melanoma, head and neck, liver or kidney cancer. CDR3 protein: CASSPRDRVAIVGNTIYF. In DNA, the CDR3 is TGTGCCAGTAGCCCCCGGGACAGGGTGGCGATTGTAGGAAACACCATATATTTT.